The T cell receptor (beta chain) under discussion was sequenced for a study of graft-versus-host responses after intestinal transplantation. Study overall: Those transplanted obtained multivisceral, liver-intestinal, or isolated intestinal grafts. Recipients across the board were started on anti-thymocyte globulin induction, then kept on tacrolimus and steroids for approximately three years. Study outcomes and limitations: GvH clones were identified in recipient marrow, with some first appearing in ileum or blood. After transplant, early declines in HvG clones were associated with peak levels of circulating GvH clones.

Notes on this clone: The antigen is not known.

Germline V lookup: CDR1 MNHNS, CDR2 SASEGT. Trimming cost V 4 bases and J 4 bases; bases outside gene matches: 6. The CDR3 loop spans 15 amino acids. Data came from immunoSEQ multiplex PCR; TCRdb stores just in-frame clones and leaves some out. Here the sample spans approximately 12,000 clones, nearly 95% being singletons. The chain links TRBV6-1 to TRBJ1-1; 10 bases map to TRBD1. The material was PBMCs, obtained approximately 110 days after intestinal transplant. The origin of this receptor is a human patient who received an intestinal transplant, so some T cells may come from the graft donor. CDR3: CASSVGTGEITEAFF. The CDR3 DNA reads as TGTGCCAGCAGTGTTGGGACAGGGGAGATCACTGAAGCTTTCTTT.